These 16 T cell receptor beta chains share one sample of origin, sequenced in a study of cytomegalovirus exposure and HLA in healthy donors. The PCR ran on 60 Vbeta and 13 Jbeta primers. Only in-frame clones appear in the TCRdb table, and some are missing; sequencing was by immunoSEQ multiplex PCR. The data contain more than 75,000 clones, approximately 85% of them singletons. Sequencing input: PBMCs. Receptors originate from a woman aged 18-29 years in good health and CMV-seropositive.

In its sample, this clone was seen once. This sequence joins TRBV5-6 and TRBJ2-3, with 10 bases fitting TRBD2. J gave up 4 bases and V 0 bases, and 11 bases lay outside the gene matches. The length of the CDR3 is 18 residues. Germline V lookup: CDR1 SGHDT, CDR2 YYEEEE. The CDR3 sequence is CASSLAGGLAGVSDTQYF. CDR3 bases: TGTGCCAGCAGCTTGGCTGGGGGGCTAGCGGGAGTTTCAGATACGCAGTATTTT.

This clone was counted only a few times. This sequence joins TRBV9 and TRBJ2-1; a possible D gene is TRBD1 (6 bases). The V gene lost 4 bases and the J gene lost 0 bases, with 11 bases spanning the gap. Germline CDR1 is SGDLS and CDR2 is YYNGEE. This CDR3 is built from 15 residues. This CDR3 is CASSTGTSSYNEQFF. The CDR3, as DNA: TGTGCCAGCAGCACTGGGACAAGCTCCTACAATGAGCAGTTCTTC.

This chain connects TRBV12-5 to TRBJ2-7; D possibly corresponds to TRBD1 (6 bases). The V and J ends lost 1 base and 6 bases respectively, with 16 bases between them. The CDR3 length is 15 residues. The germline V gene encodes CDR1 LGHNT and CDR2 FRNRAP. DNA of the CDR3: TGTGCTAGTGGTTTGGCCGCAGGGGTTCGCGCCGAGCAGTACTTC. It encodes CASGLAAGVRAEQYF.

This clone was detected a few times. The V call is TRBV10-3, the J call TRBJ1-1; D may be TRBD1 (5 bases). Between the trimmed V and J ends, which lost 4 bases and 3 bases, there was a span of 15 bases. This CDR3 contains 15 residues. Germline loops: CDR1 ENHRY, CDR2 SYGVKD. CDR3 amino acids: CAISGGGELDTEAFF. CDR3 in DNA: TGTGCCATCAGTGGGGGCGGGGAGTTGGACACTGAAGCTTTCTTT.

V usage is TRBV28 and J usage is TRBJ2-7, with D possibly being TRBD1 (5 bases). The CDR3 sequence is 11 residues long. The ends were cut back, 10 bases at V and 7 bases at J, with 14 bases in the middle. Germline V gene sequence: CDR1 MDHEN, CDR2 SYDVKM. In nucleotides, the CDR3 is TGTGCCACCACACAGGCGAGAGAGCAGTACTTC. It translates to CATTQAREQYF.

CDR3 sequence reads: CASSIAIETAYTF. In DNA form, the CDR3 reads TGTGCCAGTAGTATAGCCATAGAGACAGCATACACCTTC. The chain employs TRBV19 and TRBJ1-2; D might be TRBD1 (5 bases). CDR3 length: 13 residues. The V end lost 1 base, the J end lost 11 bases, and 14 bases lay between the germline ends. Germline CDR1 is LNHDA and CDR2 is SQIVND (reference sequence).

The CDR3 region has the DNA TGTGCCAGCAGCTCACGACTAGCGGGAGGGCGGGAAGAGCAGTTCTTC. This codes for CASSSRLAGGREEQFF. J is TRBJ2-1 and V is TRBV11-3; 14 positions match TRBD2. V dropped 4 bases and J dropped 10; count of bases not matched to a gene: 9. Germline V gives CDR1 SGHNT, CDR2 YENEEA. The CDR3 is 16 amino acids. The full variable domain, in which reference TRBV11-3 and TRBJ2-1 provide the parts outside the CDR3, is EAGVVQSPRYKIIEKKQPVAFWCNPISGHNTLYWYLQNLGQGPELLIRYENEEAVDDSQLPKDRFSAERLKGVDSTLKIQPAELGDSAVYLCASSSRLAGGREEQFFGPGTRLTVL.

The chain joins TRBV15 to TRBJ1-2; 8 bases are a match to TRBD1. Losses at the gene ends were 0 bases for V and 1 base for J; bases not matched to a gene: 10. The germline V gene encodes CDR1 LNHNV and CDR2 YYDKDF (reference sequence). CDR3 size: 18 residues. The CDR3 spells CATSRDFSGQDGNYGYTF. The CDR3 DNA reads TGTGCCACCAGCAGAGATTTTTCGGGACAGGACGGTAACTATGGCTACACCTTC.

This chain joins TRBV28 and TRBJ2-7, with 10 bases matching TRBD1. This CDR3 contains 16 residues. Per germline, CDR1 MDHEN and CDR2 SYDVKM. V dropped 2 bases and J dropped 1; count of bases not matched to a gene: 5. CDR3 coding DNA: TGTGCCAGCAGTTTAGTGGGGACAGGGGCATCCTACGAGCAGTACTTC. Its protein is CASSLVGTGASYEQYF.

This clone showed up just once. The chain has TRBV6-1 and TRBJ2-7; a possible D gene is TRBD2 (6 bases). This CDR3 comprises 14 residues. Trimming removed 2 bases at V and 5 bases at J, with 13 bases between. Germline CDR1 and CDR2: MNHNS and SASEGT. CDR3 sequence reads: CASSERRGSDEQYF. The CDR3 DNA sequence: TGTGCCAGCAGTGAACGGCGGGGAAGCGACGAGCAGTACTTC.

The chain combines TRBV5-1 with TRBJ2-2; the D gene is possibly TRBD2 (6 bases). The length of the CDR3 is 13 residues. The V end was cut by 5 bases, the J end by 2 bases, with 7 bases between. Germline CDR1 reads SGHRS; CDR2 reads YFSETQ. CDR3 sequence reads: CASRGLNTGELFF. CDR3 bases: TGCGCCAGCAGAGGACTAAACACCGGGGAGCTGTTTTTT.

The chain uses TRBV7-9 and TRBJ2-7; a possible D gene is TRBD1 (8 bases). V shed 5 bases and J shed 4 bases, with 15 bases lying between them. This CDR3 contains 14 residues. From germline, CDR1 is SEHNR and CDR2 FQNEAQ (reference sequence). CDR3 DNA: TGTGCCAGCAGCAAGCGGGACAGGCTGTACGAGCAGTACTTC. This gives the protein CASSKRDRLYEQYF. Supplemented by reference TRBV7-9 and TRBJ2-7, the full variable domain reads DTGVSQNPRHKITKRGQNVTFRCDPISEHNRLYWYRQTLGQGPEFLTYFQNEAQLEKSRLLSDRFSAERPKGSFSTLEIQRTEQGDSAMYLCASSKRDRLYEQYFGPGTRLTVT.

The V and J genes are TRBV13 and TRBJ1-5; 10 bases map to TRBD1. The CDR3 runs to 14 residues. Looked up from germline, CDR1 is PRHDT and CDR2 is FYEKMQ (reference sequence). V shed 5 bases, J shed 9 bases, and the junction held 7 bases outside the gene matches. CDR3 bases: TGTGCCAGCAGCCCGGGACAGGGGTCAGGGCCCCAGCATTTT. It is translated as CASSPGQGSGPQHF.

The chain carries TRBV4-1 and TRBJ2-5; TRBD2 matches at 11 bases. This CDR3 spans 16 amino acids. The germline V gene has CDR1 MGHRA and CDR2 YSYEKL. Trimming at V came to 4 bases and at J to 0 bases, leaving 4 bases not matched to a gene. The CDR3 loop is CASSLTGLADQETQYF. The CDR3 DNA follows: TGCGCCAGCAGCCTCACGGGACTAGCGGACCAAGAGACCCAGTACTTC.

The chain is built from TRBV6-5 and TRBJ2-5, with TRBD1 identical over 9 bases. CDR1 is MNHEY and CDR2 is SVGAGI in the germline V gene. V trimming: 6 bases; J trimming: 2 bases; junction bases outside the gene matches: 7. The CDR3 extends over 15 amino acids. The CDR3 is CASSFGQGRQETQYF. The CDR3 DNA sequence: TGTGCCAGCAGCTTTGGACAGGGGCGGCAAGAGACCCAGTACTTC.

The chain couples TRBV28 to TRBJ2-7, with 8 bases that match TRBD1. The trim removed 6 bases at V and 5 bases at J, leaving 6 bases unmatched. This CDR3 has 13 residues. Germline values: CDR1 MDHEN, CDR2 SYDVKM. CDR3 nucleotide sequence: TGTGCCAGCAGCTCCGGACAGGGCAACGAGCAGTACTTC. This encodes CASSSGQGNEQYF.